This T cell receptor (beta chain) was sequenced during a study of blood T cell repertoires in COVID-19. Using immunoSEQ multiplex PCR, the repertoire was profiled, and TCRdb retains in-frame clones only, with some absent. Among a few hundred thousand clones listed, roughly nine tenths were seen once. This CDR3 region has 13 residues. Germline CDR1 is ENHRY and CDR2 is SYGVKD. Germline trimming cut 2 bases from V and 5 bases from J; bases unmatched to any gene: 2. This clone was recorded a few times. Sequenced: peripheral blood. This sequence joins TRBV10-3 and TRBJ1-2; 7 bases are a match to TRBD1. The sequence was collected from a middle-aged woman who had recovered from COVID-19. For the CDR3, the DNA is TGTGCCATCAGTGAGGGGACAGATTATGGCTACACCTTC. It codes for CAISEGTDYGYTF.